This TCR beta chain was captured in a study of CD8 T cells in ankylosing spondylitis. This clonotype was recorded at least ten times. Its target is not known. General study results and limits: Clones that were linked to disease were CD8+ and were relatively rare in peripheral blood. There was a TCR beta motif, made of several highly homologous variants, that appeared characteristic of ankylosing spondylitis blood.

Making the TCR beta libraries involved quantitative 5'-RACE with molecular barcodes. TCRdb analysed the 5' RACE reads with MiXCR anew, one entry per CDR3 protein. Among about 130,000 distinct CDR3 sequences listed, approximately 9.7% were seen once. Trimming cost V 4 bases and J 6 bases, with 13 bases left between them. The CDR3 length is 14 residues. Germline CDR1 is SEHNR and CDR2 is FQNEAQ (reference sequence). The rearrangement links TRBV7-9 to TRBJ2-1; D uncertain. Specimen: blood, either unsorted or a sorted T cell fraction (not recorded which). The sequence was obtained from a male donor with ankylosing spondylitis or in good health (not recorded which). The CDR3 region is CASSSPSRSNEQFF. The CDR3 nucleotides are TGTGCCAGCAGCTCGCCCTCTAGGAGCAATGAGCAGTTCTTC. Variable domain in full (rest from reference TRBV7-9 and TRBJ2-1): DTGVSQNPRHKITKRGQNVTFRCDPISEHNRLYWYRQTLGQGPEFLTYFQNEAQLEKSRLLSDRFSAERPKGSFSTLEIQRTEQGDSAMYLCASSSPSRSNEQFFGPGTRLTVL.